This T cell receptor beta chain originates from a study of T cell responses to AZD1222 COVID-19 vaccine. Study-level findings and limits: In the spike-specific TCR repertoire, nearly half reportedly target unmutated variant regions.

This table comes from immunoSEQ multiplex PCR, and its TCRdb copy is limited to in-frame clones, with some not included. The profile shows about 120,000 clones, 90% to 95% of them singletons. The CDR3 has 14 residues. The germline gives CDR1 SQVTM, CDR2 ANQGSEA. Trimming took 0 bases from V and 3 from J, leaving 11 bases between them. As regards this clone: What it binds is not known.

The clonotype originates from an adult in good health. This sample comprised peripheral blood, obtained on day 0 of AZD1222 vaccination. This chain links TRBV29-1 with TRBJ1-2; no clear D. The CDR3 DNA is TGCAGCGTTGAAGATCAAGAGGGAGACTATGGCTACACCTTC. Encoded protein: CSVEDQEGDYGYTF. Full variable domain (remainder filled in from reference TRBV29-1 and TRBJ1-2): SAVISQKPSRDICQRGTSLTIQCQVDSQVTMMFWYRQQPGQSLTLIATANQGSEATYESGFVIDKFPISRPNLTFSTLTVSNMSPEDSSIYLCSVEDQEGDYGYTFGSGTRLTVV.